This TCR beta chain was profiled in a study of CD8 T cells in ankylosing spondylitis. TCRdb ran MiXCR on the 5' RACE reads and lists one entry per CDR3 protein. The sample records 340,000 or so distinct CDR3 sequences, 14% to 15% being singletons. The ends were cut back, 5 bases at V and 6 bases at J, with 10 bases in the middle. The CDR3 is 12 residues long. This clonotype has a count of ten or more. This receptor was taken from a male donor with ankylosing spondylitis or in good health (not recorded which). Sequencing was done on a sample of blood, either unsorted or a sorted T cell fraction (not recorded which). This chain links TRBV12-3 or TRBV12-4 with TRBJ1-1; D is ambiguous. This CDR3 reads CASSKRGPEAFF. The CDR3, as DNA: TGTGCCAGCAGTAAGCGAGGCCCTGAAGCTTTCTTT.